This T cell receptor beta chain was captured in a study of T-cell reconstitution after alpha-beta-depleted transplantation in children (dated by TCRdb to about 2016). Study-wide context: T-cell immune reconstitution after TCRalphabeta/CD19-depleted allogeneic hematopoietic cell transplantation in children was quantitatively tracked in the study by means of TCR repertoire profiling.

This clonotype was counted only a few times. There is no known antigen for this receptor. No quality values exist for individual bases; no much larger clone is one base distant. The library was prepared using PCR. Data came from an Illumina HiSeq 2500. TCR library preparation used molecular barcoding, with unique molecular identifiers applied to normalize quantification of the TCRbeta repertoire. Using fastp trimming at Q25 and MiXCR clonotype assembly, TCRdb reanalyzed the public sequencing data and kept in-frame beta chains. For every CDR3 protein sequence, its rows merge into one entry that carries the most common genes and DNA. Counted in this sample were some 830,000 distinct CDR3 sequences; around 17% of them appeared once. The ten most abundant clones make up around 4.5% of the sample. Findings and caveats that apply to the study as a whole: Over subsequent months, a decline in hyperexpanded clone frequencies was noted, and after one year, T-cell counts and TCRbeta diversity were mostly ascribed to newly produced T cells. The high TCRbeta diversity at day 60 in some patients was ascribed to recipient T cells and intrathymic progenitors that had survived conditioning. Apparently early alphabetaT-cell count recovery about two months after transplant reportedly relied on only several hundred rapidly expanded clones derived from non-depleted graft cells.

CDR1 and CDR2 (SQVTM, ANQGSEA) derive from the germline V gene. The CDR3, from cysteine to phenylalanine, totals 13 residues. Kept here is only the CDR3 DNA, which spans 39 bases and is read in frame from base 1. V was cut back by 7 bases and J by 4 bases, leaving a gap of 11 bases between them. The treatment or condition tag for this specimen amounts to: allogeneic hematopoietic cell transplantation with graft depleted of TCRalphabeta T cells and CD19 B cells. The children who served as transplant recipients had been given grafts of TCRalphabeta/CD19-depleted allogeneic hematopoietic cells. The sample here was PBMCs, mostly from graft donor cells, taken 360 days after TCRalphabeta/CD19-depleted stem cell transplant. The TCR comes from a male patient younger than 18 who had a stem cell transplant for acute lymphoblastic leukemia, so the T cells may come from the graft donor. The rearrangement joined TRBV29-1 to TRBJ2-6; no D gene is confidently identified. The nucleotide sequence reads TGCAGCGCTCGGAGTGACGGGGCCAACGTCCTGACTTTC. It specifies CSARSDGANVLTF.